This T cell receptor beta chain emerged from a study of T cell responses to AZD1222 COVID-19 vaccine. Study details: The study pooled second doses at about 4 or about 12 weeks. Study-wide findings and caveats: Repertoires were obtained only post-peak T cell response. Rises in breadth and depth of Spike-specific TCRs came after two AZD1222 doses.

Trimming left V 5 bases short and J 1 base short, with 8 bases between. The germline V gene has CDR1 LNHDA and CDR2 SQIVND (reference sequence). The CDR3 is 13 residues long. Details on this clone: Its specificity is not known.

Repertoires were generated with immunoSEQ multiplex PCR, while TCRdb's copy carries only in-frame clones and drops some. The table has approximately 110,000 clones, 88% seen once. The TCR sequence derives from an adult in good health. The J gene is TRBJ1-1, the V gene TRBV19; no clear D gene. Source: peripheral blood, taken on day 0 of AZD1222 vaccination. CDR3 loop: CASSLWSNTEAFF. CDR3 in DNA: TGTGCCAGTAGTCTCTGGTCGAACACTGAAGCTTTCTTT.